This entry is about one T cell receptor beta chain. There is no known antigen for this receptor. No base-level quality is on record; no much larger clone is a single base apart. One collaborating source in Seattle enrolled patients during active infection and followed them longitudinally through the course of disease. Collaborating institutions collected whole blood in K2EDTA tubes following their own protocols. For TCRbeta analysis, collaborator samples were shipped as frozen whole blood, as isolated PBMCs, or as DNA extracted from either sample type. This sample is drawn from a study of blood T cell repertoires in COVID-19 (dated by TCRdb to between 2020 and 2021). Background on the whole study: Collaborator samples came from the United States, Italy and Spain and covered acute and convalescent phases of COVID-19. The prospective study material was composed of cDNA or gDNA derived from T cells, B-cell-depleted T cells, or PBMCs. Deeply sampled blood TCRbeta repertoires from subjects exposed to, actively infected with, or recovered from COVID-19 were included in the dataset. The repertoires were released in a freely available public database intended as a resource for research on the immune response to SARS-CoV-2. The samples were drawn from the first 160 participants of the ongoing ImmuneRACE study and from some 1,300 subjects provided by 6 global collaborators. Nearly every sample came with metadata listing a de-identified subject ID, COVID-19 status, age in years and sex. Where available, HLA class I and class II types were taken from metadata supplied by the sample provider and were not determined by assay-based typing. Overall results and qualifications from the work: The quantity of clinical and demographic metadata differed by source and by participant and was supplied without curation.

TCRbeta CDR3 regions were amplified from genomic DNA by means of the immunoSEQ Assay, a bias-controlled multiplex PCR. Regarding the original processing steps: Nucleated cell counts per sample were estimated from amplification of reference gene primers within the assay. To quantify the absolute abundance of each unique TCRbeta CDR3 rearrangement, sequence reads were collapsed and filtered. For each sample, productive Simpson clonality was calculated as the square root of Simpson's diversity index across productive rearrangements. TCRdb's version of the immuneACCESS table is confined to in-frame rearrangements and falls short of the full clone set. An unresolved V gene accounts for under half of the shortfall where checked; the remainder is of unknown origin. The V and J calls and clone size were taken over from that table, and D and trimming were inferred from the DNA. This sample has approximately 170,000 clones in its table, and around four fifths of those were observed once. The ten largest make up less than 3% of the sample.

The sample taken for sequencing was peripheral blood. The TCR was taken from an elderly woman with COVID-19, enrolled during active disease.

CDR3 reads: CASSPRGDSYQPQHF. The DNA sequence follows: TGTGCCAGCAGCCCGCGAGGGGACAGCTATCAGCCCCAGCATTTT. This sequence uses TRBV9 and TRBJ1-5, with 7 central nucleotides matching TRBD1. From the cysteine up to the phenylalanine, the CDR3 has a length of 15 residues. The read is trimmed to its CDR3 DNA, 45 bases read in frame from base 1. From the germline V gene, CDR1 is SGDLS and CDR2 is YYNGEE. The germline V and J ends show losses of 4 bases and 5 bases respectively, and no gene match explains 9 bases of the junction.